This T cell receptor (beta chain) was identified during a study of T cell changes during pregnancy in multiple sclerosis. Produced via immunoSEQ multiplex PCR; TCRdb's table is partial and in-frame only. The sample records 85,000 to 120,000 clones, 85% to 95% being singletons. A remark on this clone: The same CDR3 can be traced to other DNA sequences in this sample.

The sequencing used peripheral blood, collected after pregnancy. The sequence came from a female donor with multiple sclerosis, enrolled in a pregnancy study.

DNA of the CDR3: TGTGCCAGCAGCCGGACAGAGAACTATGGCTACACCTTC. It yields the protein CASSRTENYGYTF. The chain couples TRBV7-6 to TRBJ1-2; D is perhaps TRBD1 (6 bases). Germline CDR1 and CDR2: SGHVS and FNYEAQ. CDR3 length equals 13 residues. Between the trimmed V and J ends, which lost 5 bases and 2 bases, there was a span of 9 bases. The full variable domain, its missing parts supplied by reference TRBV7-6 and TRBJ1-2, is GAGVSQSPRYKVTKRGQDVALRCDPISGHVSLYWYRQALGQGPEFLTYFNYEAQQDKSGLPNDRFSAERPEGSISTLTIQRTEQRDSAMYRCASSRTENYGYTFGSGTRLTVV.